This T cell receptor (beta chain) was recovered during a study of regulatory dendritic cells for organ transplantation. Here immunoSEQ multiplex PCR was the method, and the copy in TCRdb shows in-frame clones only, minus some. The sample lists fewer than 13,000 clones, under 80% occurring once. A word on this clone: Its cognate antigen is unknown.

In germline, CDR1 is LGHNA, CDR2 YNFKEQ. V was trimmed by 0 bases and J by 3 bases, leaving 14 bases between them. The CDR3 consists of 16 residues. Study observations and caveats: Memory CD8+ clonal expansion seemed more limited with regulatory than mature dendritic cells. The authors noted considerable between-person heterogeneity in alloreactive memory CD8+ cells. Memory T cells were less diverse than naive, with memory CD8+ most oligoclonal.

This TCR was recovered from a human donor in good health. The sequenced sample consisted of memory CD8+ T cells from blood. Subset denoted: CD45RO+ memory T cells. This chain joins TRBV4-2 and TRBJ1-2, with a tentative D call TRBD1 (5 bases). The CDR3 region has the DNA TGTGCCAGCAGCCAAGATTTCGCAGGGATTGACTATGGCTACACCTTC. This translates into CASSQDFAGIDYGYTF.